This is a list of T cell receptor beta chains from one sample in a study of cytotoxic CD8 clonotypes in ibrutinib-treated CLL. This table comes from immunoSEQ multiplex PCR, and its TCRdb copy is limited to in-frame clones, with some not included. The sample yields about 140,000 clones, 70% to 80% seen once. The sample here was PBMCs, taken after 12 months of ibrutinib treatment. All receptors come from a human donor with chronic lymphocytic leukemia. CDR3s include the opening cysteine and the closing phenylalanine or tryptophan. The order of the fields is V gene, J gene, clone size, D gene, CDR3 DNA, CDR3 protein. The D gene is left open where the match is weak. For some rows the clone size is stated as once, few or many, or as a class when expanded; others skip it.

V gene: TRBV5-1; J gene: TRBJ2-7; clone size: once; D gene: -; CDR3 DNA: TGCGCCAGCACAGGTCTCTACGAGCAGTACTTC; CDR3 protein: CASTGLYEQYF
V gene: TRBV6-1; J gene: TRBJ1-2; clone size: -; D gene: -; CDR3 DNA: TGTGCCAGCAGTGAAGCGGAAACTAACTATGGCTACACCTTC; CDR3 protein: CASSEAETNYGYTF
V gene: TRBV7-2; J gene: TRBJ2-3; clone size: -; D gene: TRBD2; CDR3 DNA: TGTGCCAGCAGCTTACAAGCGGGAAGCGGCACAGATACGCAGTATTTT; CDR3 protein: CASSLQAGSGTDTQYF
V gene: TRBV10-3; J gene: TRBJ1-3; clone size: -; D gene: -; CDR3 DNA: TGTGCCATCAGCCCGGGAGGGGCTGGAAACACCATATATTTT; CDR3 protein: CAISPGGAGNTIYF
V gene: TRBV5-5; J gene: TRBJ2-7; clone size: -; D gene: TRBD1; CDR3 DNA: TGTGCCAGCAGCTTGTTAGGGGACAGGGTGACCTACGAGCAGTACTTC; CDR3 protein: CASSLLGDRVTYEQYF
V gene: TRBV19; J gene: TRBJ1-5; clone size: few; D gene: TRBD1; CDR3 DNA: TGTGCCAGTAGTATCGCGGGACAGAGCAATCAGCCCCAGCATTTT; CDR3 protein: CASSIAGQSNQPQHF
V gene: TRBV19; J gene: TRBJ1-1; clone size: -; D gene: -; CDR3 DNA: TGTGCCAGTACAGAAGAGACTGAAGCTTTCTTT; CDR3 protein: CASTEETEAFF
V gene: TRBV11-1; J gene: TRBJ2-7; clone size: few; D gene: TRBD2; CDR3 DNA: TGTGCCAGCAGCATAGCGGGAAAAAGGTACGAGCAGTACTTC; CDR3 protein: CASSIAGKRYEQYF
V gene: TRBV5-1; J gene: TRBJ2-3; clone size: -; D gene: TRBD1; CDR3 DNA: TGCGCCAGCAGCCCCGGGACAGGGGACACAGATACGCAGTATTTT; CDR3 protein: CASSPGTGDTDTQYF
V gene: TRBV6-5; J gene: TRBJ2-7; clone size: -; D gene: -; CDR3 DNA: TGTGCCAGCCTGGCCATGGGGGCCTACGAGCAGTACTTC; CDR3 protein: CASLAMGAYEQYF
V gene: TRBV25-1; J gene: TRBJ1-2; clone size: -; D gene: -; CDR3 DNA: TGTGCCAGCAGTGAACCGGGACTGCTCAACTATGGCTACACCTTC; CDR3 protein: CASSEPGLLNYGYTF
V gene: TRBV21-1; J gene: TRBJ1-6; clone size: -; D gene: -; CDR3 DNA: TGTGCCAGCAGCAACCCCGACTCCTATAATTCACCCCTCCACTTT; CDR3 protein: CASSNPDSYNSPLHF
V gene: TRBV28; J gene: TRBJ2-7; clone size: -; D gene: -; CDR3 DNA: TGTGCCAGCAGTTTACGCATAACAGGGCCGCGGGAGCAGTACTTC; CDR3 protein: CASSLRITGPREQYF
V gene: TRBV5-6; J gene: TRBJ2-2; clone size: -; D gene: TRBD2; CDR3 DNA: TGTGCCAGCAGCTCCTCTAGCGGGGGGGAAACCGGGGAGCTGTTTTTT; CDR3 protein: CASSSSSGGETGELFF
V gene: TRBV4-3; J gene: TRBJ1-2; clone size: -; D gene: TRBD1; CDR3 DNA: TGCGCCAGCAGCTCCCGACAGGGGAACTATGGCTACACCTTC; CDR3 protein: CASSSRQGNYGYTF
V gene: TRBV18; J gene: TRBJ2-3; clone size: -; D gene: TRBD2; CDR3 DNA: TGTGCCAGCTCACCACCGGTCGGGGGGTCTAAAGATACGCAGTATTTT; CDR3 protein: CASSPPVGGSKDTQYF
V gene: TRBV28; J gene: TRBJ2-3; clone size: -; D gene: -; CDR3 DNA: TGTGCCAGCAGTTTAGGAGACTATAGCACAGATACGCAGTATTTT; CDR3 protein: CASSLGDYSTDTQYF